Listed below are T cell receptor beta chains from one sample, sequenced in a study of cytomegalovirus exposure and HLA in healthy donors. Assay used: immunoSEQ multiplex PCR; TCRdb lists only in-frame clones, some missing. In the table there are about 90,000 clones, around four fifths of which are singletons. What was sequenced was PBMCs. The origin of the receptors is a man aged 25 to 40 in good health and CMV-seronegative. The CDR3 runs from the conserved cysteine through the conserved F or W. D genes are given only for firm matches. Some rows mark clone size as missing; the rest say once, few, many or name a class of expanded clone.

d_call j_call v_call clone_size cdr3_aa cdr3_nt
- TRBJ2-1 TRBV10-3 - CAIKPAGVRYNEQFF TGTGCCATTAAACCTGCAGGGGTCCGCTACAATGAGCAGTTCTTC
TRBD2 TRBJ2-3 TRBV2 - CASSGTSPAQYF TGTGCCAGCAGCGGGACTAGTCCGGCGCAGTATTTT
TRBD1 TRBJ1-1 TRBV5-4 - CASSLNRGLIVNTEAFF TGTGCCAGCAGCCTAAACAGGGGACTGATCGTGAACACTGAAGCTTTCTTT
TRBD1 TRBJ2-7 TRBV6-1 - CASSEAGGGQGAYEQYF TGTGCCAGCAGTGAAGCGGGGGGGGGACAGGGGGCTTACGAGCAGTACTTC
TRBD1 TRBJ2-3 TRBV30 - CACPDRAHTDTQYF TGTGCCTGCCCGGACAGGGCTCACACAGATACGCAGTATTTT
TRBD1 TRBJ1-1 TRBV19 once CASREQGANTEAFF TGTGCCAGTAGAGAACAGGGGGCCAACACTGAAGCTTTCTTT
- TRBJ2-2 TRBV9 - CASSVVKNTGELFF TGTGCCAGCAGCGTAGTTAAGAACACCGGGGAGCTGTTTTTT
TRBD1 TRBJ1-1 TRBV5-8 - CASSFYQGANTEAFF TGTGCCAGCAGCTTTTACCAGGGGGCGAACACTGAAGCTTTCTTT
- TRBJ1-5 TRBV5-5 - CASSLADTLTNQPQHF TGTGCCAGCAGCTTGGCGGACACCTTGACCAATCAGCCCCAGCATTTT
- TRBJ2-3 TRBV5-1 - CASSLKTGDTNTQYF TGCGCCAGCAGCTTAAAAACGGGGGATACGAATACGCAGTATTTT